Listed here is a single T cell receptor beta chain. The ends were cut back, 0 bases at V and 4 bases at J, with 12 bases in the middle. The CDR3 sequence is 15 residues long. CDR1 is SGHDN and CDR2 is FVKESK in the germline V gene. Sequencing used immunoSEQ multiplex PCR; TCRdb keeps in-frame clones, though not all of them. The sample has about 200,000 clones, approximately 86% seen once. The source of the sample is a study of blood T cell repertoires in COVID-19. At the level of the study: T cells, B-cell-depleted T cells, or PBMCs supplied cDNA or gDNA.

Adults between roughly 18 and 95 years of age took part from some 25 US areas. V gene TRBV14 combines with J gene TRBJ1-2; D gene uncertain. The receptor was derived from a middle-aged woman with acute COVID-19. The sample taken for sequencing was PBMCs or T cells enriched from blood (not recorded which). The CDR3 DNA reads as TGTGCCAGCAGCCAAGAGAGAAGCGTTCGCTATGGCTACACCTTC. It codes for CASSQERSVRYGYTF.